Included here is one T cell receptor (beta chain) sequence, with context. Antigen: not known. The source of the sample is a study of T cells after yellow fever vaccination. Study-wide findings and caveats: The booster saw the reappearance of most primary-vaccination clones (nearly 98% CD4, around 88% CD8). One caveat is that FACS-sorted repertoires could contain abundant clonotypes contaminating from the bulk population.

TCRdb reanalysed the 5' RACE reads using MiXCR and keeps one entry per CDR3 protein. Of 450,000 to 600,000 distinct CDR3 sequences in the sample, 13% were seen once. This CDR3 has 13 residues. CDR1 is SGHTA and CDR2 is FQGNSA in the germline V gene. With 7 bases removed from V and 2 bases from J, the gap between germline ends came to 10 bases. The TCR sequence derives from a man aged 30-40 years who received the YFV17D yellow fever vaccine. This chain joins TRBV7-2 and TRBJ2-3; no definite D call. Sample: PBMCs, taken on the day of the yellow fever booster vaccination. This CDR3 is CASTRDLTDTQYF. CDR3 nucleotides: TGTGCCAGCACCCGAGACCTCACAGATACGCAGTATTTT.